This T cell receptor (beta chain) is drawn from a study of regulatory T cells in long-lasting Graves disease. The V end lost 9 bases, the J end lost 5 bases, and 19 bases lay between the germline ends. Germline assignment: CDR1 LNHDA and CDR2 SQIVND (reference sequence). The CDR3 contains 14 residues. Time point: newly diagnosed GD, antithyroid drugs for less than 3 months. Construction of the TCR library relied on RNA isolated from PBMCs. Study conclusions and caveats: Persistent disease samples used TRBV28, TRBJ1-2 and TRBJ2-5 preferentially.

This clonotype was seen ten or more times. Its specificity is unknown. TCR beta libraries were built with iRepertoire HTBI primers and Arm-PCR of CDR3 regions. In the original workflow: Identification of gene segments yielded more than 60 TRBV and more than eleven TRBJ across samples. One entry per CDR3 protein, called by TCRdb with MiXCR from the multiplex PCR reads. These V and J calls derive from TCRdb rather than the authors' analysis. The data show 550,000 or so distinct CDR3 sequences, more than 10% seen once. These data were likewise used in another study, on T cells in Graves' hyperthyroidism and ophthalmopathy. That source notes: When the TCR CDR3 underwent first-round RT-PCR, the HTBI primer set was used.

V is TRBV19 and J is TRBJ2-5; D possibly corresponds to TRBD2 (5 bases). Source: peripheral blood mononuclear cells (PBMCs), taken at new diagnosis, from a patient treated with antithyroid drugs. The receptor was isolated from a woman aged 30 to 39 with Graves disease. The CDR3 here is CASKTPGTAETQYF. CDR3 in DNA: TGTGCCAGCAAGACTCCGGGAACGGCGGAGACCCAGTACTTC.